This T cell receptor (beta chain) was obtained from a study of blood T cell repertoires in COVID-19. How the authors handled the data: The authors estimated nucleated cell counts from reference gene primer amplification. Profiled with immunoSEQ multiplex PCR; TCRdb holds only in-frame clones, not every one. From that table come the V and J calls and clone size; the DNA was used to work out D and trimming. The profile covers hundreds of thousands of clones, with around nine tenths appearing a single time and 1.5% to 2% taken by the ten largest. The Seattle patients joined while their infection was active and were tracked longitudinally afterward. Sequencing was carried out using peripheral blood. This sequence originates from a woman under 40 with COVID-19, enrolled during active disease.

The CDR3 DNA sequence: TGTGCCAGTTCCTCGTCCGTGAGTGGCTACACCTTC. Amino acids: CASSSSVSGYTF. V gene TRBV19 combines with J gene TRBJ1-2; no clear D. Germline CDR1 and CDR2: LNHDA and SQIVND (reference sequence). Trimming removed 8 bases from V and 7 bases from J, with 14 bases in between. CDR3 length: 12 residues. The full variable domain, in which reference TRBV19 and TRBJ1-2 provide the parts outside the CDR3, is DGGITQSPKYLFRKEGQNVTLSCEQNLNHDAMYWYRQDPGQGLRLIYYSQIVNDFQKGDIAEGYSVSREKKESFPLTVTSAQKNPTAFYLCASSSSVSGYTFGSGTRLTVV.